This TCR beta chain was identified in a study of CD8 T cells in ankylosing spondylitis. Findings and caveats of the study: Made up of fewer than 10 highly homologous variants, a TCR beta motif appeared characteristic of ankylosing spondylitis blood.

Germline assignment: CDR1 SGHTA and CDR2 FQGTGA. V was pared by 4 bases and J by 0 bases, with 10 bases between. The CDR3 is 15 residues long. A word on this clonotype: The antigen remains unidentified.

MiXCR was run by TCRdb on the 5' RACE reads, yielding one entry per CDR3 protein. The sample yields some 330,000 distinct CDR3 sequences, under 8.5% seen once. This chain uses TRBV7-3 with TRBJ2-1; D is ambiguous. The clonotype comes from a male donor with ankylosing spondylitis. Sequenced input: blood, either unsorted or a sorted T cell fraction (not recorded which). CDR3 amino acids: CASSSLRTSYNEQFF. Here the CDR3 DNA reads TGTGCCAGCAGCTCCCTTCGGACCTCCTACAATGAGCAGTTCTTC.